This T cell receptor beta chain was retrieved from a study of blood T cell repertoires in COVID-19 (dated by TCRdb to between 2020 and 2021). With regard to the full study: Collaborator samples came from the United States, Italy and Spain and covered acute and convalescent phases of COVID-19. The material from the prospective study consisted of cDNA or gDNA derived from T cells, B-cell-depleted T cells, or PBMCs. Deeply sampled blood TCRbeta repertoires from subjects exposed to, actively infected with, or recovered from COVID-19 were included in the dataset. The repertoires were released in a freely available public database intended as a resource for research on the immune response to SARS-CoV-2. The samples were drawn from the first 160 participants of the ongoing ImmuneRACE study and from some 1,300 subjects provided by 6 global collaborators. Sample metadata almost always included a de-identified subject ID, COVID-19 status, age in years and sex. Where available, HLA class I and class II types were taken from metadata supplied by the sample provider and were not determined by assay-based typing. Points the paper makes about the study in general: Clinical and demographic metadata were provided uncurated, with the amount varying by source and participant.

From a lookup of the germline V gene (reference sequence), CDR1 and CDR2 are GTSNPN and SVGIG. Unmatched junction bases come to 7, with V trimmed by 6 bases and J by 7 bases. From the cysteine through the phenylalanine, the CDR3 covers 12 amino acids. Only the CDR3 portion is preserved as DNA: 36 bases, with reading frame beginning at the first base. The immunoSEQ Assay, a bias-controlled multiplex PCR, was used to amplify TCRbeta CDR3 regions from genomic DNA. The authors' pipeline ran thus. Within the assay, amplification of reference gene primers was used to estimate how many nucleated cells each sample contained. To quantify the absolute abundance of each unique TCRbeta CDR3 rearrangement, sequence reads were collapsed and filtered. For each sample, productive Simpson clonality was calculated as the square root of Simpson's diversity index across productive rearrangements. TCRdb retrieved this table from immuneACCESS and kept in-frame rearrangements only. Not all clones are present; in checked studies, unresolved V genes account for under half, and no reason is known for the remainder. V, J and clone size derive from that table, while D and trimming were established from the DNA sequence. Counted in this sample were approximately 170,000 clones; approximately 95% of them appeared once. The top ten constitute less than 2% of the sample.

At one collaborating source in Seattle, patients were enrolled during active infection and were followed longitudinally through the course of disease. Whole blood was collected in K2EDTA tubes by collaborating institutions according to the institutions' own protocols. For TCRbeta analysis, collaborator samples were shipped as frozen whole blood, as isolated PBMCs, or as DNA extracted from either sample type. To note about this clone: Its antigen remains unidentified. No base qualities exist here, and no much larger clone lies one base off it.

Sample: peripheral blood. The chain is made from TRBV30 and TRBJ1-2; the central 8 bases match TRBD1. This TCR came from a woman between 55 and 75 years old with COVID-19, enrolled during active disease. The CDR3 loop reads CACGTGGSGYTF. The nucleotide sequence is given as TGTGCCTGCGGGACAGGAGGAAGTGGCTACACCTTC. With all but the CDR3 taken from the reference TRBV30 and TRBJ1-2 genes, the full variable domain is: SQTIHQWPATLVQPVGSPLSLECTVEGTSNPNLYWYRQAAGRGLQLLFYSVGIGQISSEVPQNLSASRPQDRQFILSSKKLLLSDSGFYLCACGTGGSGYTFGSGTRLTVV.